Each of the 12 T cell receptor beta chains below was sequenced from the same sample in a study of molecular identifiers for immune sequencing clone quantification. Via MiXCR, TCRdb re-called the PCR reads, giving one row per CDR3 protein. This sample yields under 600,000 distinct CDR3 sequences, of which about 22% are seen a single time; under 0.85% belongs to the top ten. The specimen sequenced was naive CD8+ T cells from blood, with Jurkat cell RNA spiked in. Regarding subset: FACS-sorted CD8+CD4-CCR7+CD45RA+ naive T cells. These receptors originate from a human donor in good health. Some libraries in this study had Jurkat cell RNA spiked in.

Turning to this clonotype: A read error may be the cause here, since a much bigger clone is one base away. This chain uses TRBV2 with TRBJ1-5; a possible D gene is TRBD1 (5 bases). Germline V gene sequence: CDR1 SNHLY, CDR2 FYNNEI. The germline V and J ends were trimmed by 8 bases and 5 bases, with 16 bases remaining between them. The CDR3 has 14 residues. The CDR3 loop reads CASWGGRPDQPQHF. The DNA for the CDR3 is TGTGCCAGCTGGGGGGGACGGCCAGATCAGCCCCAGCATTTT.

J is TRBJ2-7 and V is TRBV27; D is ambiguous. The germline V gene has CDR1 MNHEY and CDR2 SMNVEV (reference sequence). The V end was cut by 4 bases, the J end by 4 bases, with 14 bases between. This CDR3 is built from 14 residues. The CDR3 nucleotides are TGTGCCAGCAGTTCCGGTGCATCCCCATACGAGCAGTACTTC. This translates into CASSSGASPYEQYF.

This clonotype showed up many times. The chain has TRBV4-3 and TRBJ2-6; possibly TRBD1 or TRBD2 for D (6 bases each). Germline CDR1 LGHNA, CDR2 YSLEER. Trimming stripped 0 bases from V and 4 bases from J, with 13 bases between. The CDR3 has 17 amino acids. The CDR3 sequence: CASSQDEWGAGANVLTF. CDR3 DNA sequence: TGCGCCAGCAGCCAAGATGAATGGGGGGCGGGGGCCAACGTCCTGACTTTC.

On this clonotype itself: A much more abundant neighbour one base away suggests this may be a read error. It is likely a read error, because the conserved phenylalanine at the end of the CDR3 is missing. The gene calls are TRBV27 and TRBJ2-4, with 7 bases matching TRBD2. With V trimmed by 2 bases and J by 7 bases, 2 bases remained unmatched. The CDR3 is 13 residues long. Germline assignment: CDR1 MNHEY and CDR2 SMNVEV (reference sequence). The CDR3 is CASSLAGDNIQYI. The CDR3 nucleotides read TGTGCCAGCAGTTTAGCGGGGGATAACATTCAGTACATC.

This chain connects TRBV4-1 to TRBJ2-5; weak D call: TRBD2 (5 bases). In germline, CDR1 is MGHRA, CDR2 YSYEKL. V was trimmed by 0 bases and J by 5 bases, leaving 13 bases between them. The CDR3 spans 15 residues. The CDR3 region has the DNA TGCGCCAGCAGCCAAGATCCCGCTAGCTGGGAGACCCAGTACTTC. Protein sequence: CASSQDPASWETQYF.

This clonotype came up many times. The chain recombines TRBV30 with TRBJ2-2; 10 bases are a match to TRBD2. The CDR3 consists of 14 residues. The trim removed 2 bases at V and 4 bases at J, leaving 1 base unmatched. Germline assignment: CDR1 GTSNPN and CDR2 SVGIG (reference sequence). CDR3 sequence (DNA): TGTGCCTGGAGTAGACTAGCGGGCACCGGGGAGCTGTTTTTT. As protein: CAWSRLAGTGELFF.

To note about this clonotype: This may arise from a read error, as a much more abundant clone is one base away. The J gene is TRBJ2-3, the V gene TRBV20-1, with 8 bases identical to TRBD1. Germline CDR1 DFQATT, CDR2 SNEGSKA (reference sequence). CDR3 size: 15 residues. Written as DNA, the CDR3 is TGCGGTGCTAGAGAAACAGGGGGGTCCACAGATACGCAGTATTTT. This sequence encodes CGARETGGSTDTQYF.

This clonotype was counted between two and nine times. The chain recombines TRBV12-3 or TRBV12-4 with TRBJ2-1; D might be TRBD2 (7 bases). The CDR3 is 17 amino acids. Deletions cut 6 bases from V and 6 bases from J, with 24 bases between. The CDR3 bases are TGTGCCAGCAGGGGGGGGGGCGAGAACCAAAAAATCAATGAGCAGTTCTTC. This codes for CASRGGGENQKINEQFF.

This clonotype was seen at least ten times. V is TRBV7-2 and J is TRBJ2-3, with D hard to call. The CDR3 is made up of 17 amino acids. The germline CDR1 and CDR2 sequences are SGHTA and FQGNSA. The V end was cut by 3 bases, the J end by 0 bases, with 16 bases between. For the CDR3, the DNA is TGTGCCAGCAGCTTGGACGACCGATTCACTAGCACAGATACGCAGTATTTT. It codes for CASSLDDRFTSTDTQYF.

Worth noting for this clonotype: An end of the junction does not agree with germline; a read error may underlie this. The rearrangement joins TRBV9 to TRBJ2-3; D gene uncertain. CDR3 size: 15 residues. Germline-derived CDR1 and CDR2 are SGDLS and YYNGEE. The CDR3 bases are TGTGCCGGCAGCGAGGACGGATTTAGCACAGATACGCAGTATTTT. Translated, it gives CAGSEDGFSTDTQYF. Full variable domain (remainder filled in from reference TRBV9 and TRBJ2-3): DSGVTQTPKHLITATGQRVTLRCSPRSGDLSVYWYQQSLDQGLQFLIQYYNGEERAKGNILERFSAQQFPDLHSELNLSSLELGDSALYFCAGSEDGFSTDTQYFGPGTRLTVL.

In this sample, this clonotype turned up many times. V is TRBV19 and J is TRBJ2-3; a possible D gene is TRBD2 (5 bases). The ends were cut back, 0 bases at V and 0 bases at J, with 10 bases in the middle. Germline CDR1 and CDR2: LNHDA and SQIVND (reference sequence). The CDR3 covers 16 residues. The CDR3 DNA sequence: TGTGCCAGTAGTATAGATGGGCTAGCTAGCACAGATACGCAGTATTTT. Its translation: CASSIDGLASTDTQYF.

This clonotype was counted only a few times. A much larger clone sits a single nucleotide away, making a read error possible. The DNA is omitted, as the CDR3 cannot be located on it reliably, and the CDR3 follows TCRdb's listing. J is TRBJ1-1 and V is TRBV20-1; the listed D gene, TRBD1, was not tested against the DNA. Germline V CDR1 and CDR2: DFQATT, SNEGSKA (reference sequence). Both ends counted, the CDR3 spans 15 residues. CDR3 loop: CSARDRVGPGTEASF.